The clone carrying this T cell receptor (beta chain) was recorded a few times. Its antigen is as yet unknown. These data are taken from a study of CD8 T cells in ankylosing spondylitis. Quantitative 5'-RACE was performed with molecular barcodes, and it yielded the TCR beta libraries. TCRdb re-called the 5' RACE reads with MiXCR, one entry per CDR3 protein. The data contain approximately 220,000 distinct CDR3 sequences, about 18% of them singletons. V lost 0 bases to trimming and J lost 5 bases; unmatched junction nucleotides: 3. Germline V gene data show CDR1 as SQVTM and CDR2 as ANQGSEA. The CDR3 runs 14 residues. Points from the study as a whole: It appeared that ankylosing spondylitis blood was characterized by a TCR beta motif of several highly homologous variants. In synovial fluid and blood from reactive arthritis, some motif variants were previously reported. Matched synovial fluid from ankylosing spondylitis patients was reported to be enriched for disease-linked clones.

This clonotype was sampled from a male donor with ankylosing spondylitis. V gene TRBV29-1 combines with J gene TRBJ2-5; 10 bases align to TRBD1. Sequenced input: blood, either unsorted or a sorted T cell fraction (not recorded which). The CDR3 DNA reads TGCAGCGTTGAAGACGGGACAGGGGACGAGACCCAGTACTTC. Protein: CSVEDGTGDETQYF.